This T cell receptor beta chain appears in the sequencing data of a study of blood T cell repertoires in COVID-19. Whole-study context: Sites in the United States, Italy and Spain provided acute and convalescent COVID-19 samples. PBMCs, B-cell-depleted T cells, or T cells provided the cDNA or gDNA that made up the material.

Original data processing: Scientists estimated how many nucleated cells there were by amplifying reference gene primers. Sequencing was performed with immunoSEQ multiplex PCR; in TCRdb, only in-frame clones are kept and a portion is missing. The V and J calls and clone size come from that table; D and trimming were worked out from the DNA. The sample consists of over 200,000 clones, about 90% of them appearing once. The CDR3 loop spans 16 amino acids. V lost 2 bases and J 0 bases, leaving 11 bases between the germline ends. In germline, CDR1 is LNHDA, CDR2 SQIVND (reference sequence). V usage is TRBV19 and J usage is TRBJ2-1; weak D call: TRBD2 (6 bases). The receptor comes from a man in his forties or fifties with active or convalescent COVID-19. Sample: peripheral blood. The CDR3 here is CASSILAGSSYNEQFF. The CDR3, as DNA: TGTGCCAGTAGTATATTGGCGGGGAGCTCCTACAATGAGCAGTTCTTC.